A selection of T cell receptor beta chains follows, all from one sample in a study of CD8 T cells in Susac syndrome. One entry per CDR3 protein, called by TCRdb with MiXCR from the immunoSEQ multiplex PCR reads. The sample has approximately 200,000 distinct CDR3 sequences, 80% to 95% seen once. Sequenced sample: CD8+ T cells from PBMCs. These receptors were collected from a human donor with multiple sclerosis. Both conserved end residues are trimmed from each CDR3. Fields, in order: V gene, J gene, CDR3 protein.

TRBV2	TRBJ1-1	ASRRRGGTEAF
TRBV27	TRBJ2-7	ASRLSGGYEQY
TRBV2	TRBJ1-1	ASRGQAADTEAF
TRBV6-5	TRBJ1-2	ASSYGLPGYGYT
TRBV29-1	TRBJ2-1	SVEAPSGGPYNEQF
TRBV27	TRBJ2-3	ASSELAGGADTQY
TRBV12-5	TRBJ2-7	ASGLAGGEAIEYSYEQY
TRBV30	TRBJ2-3	AWGVKSADTQY
TRBV29-1	TRBJ2-7	SVPGPAGGTYEQY
TRBV7-3	TRBJ2-1	ASSLRAGGGNEQF
TRBV29-1	TRBJ2-7	SAFTGEGYEQY
TRBV7-9	TRBJ1-5	ASSLDYNQPQH
TRBV9	TRBJ2-5	ASSDSLTETQY
TRBV5-4	TRBJ2-1	ASSWTSGNEQF
TRBV7-8	TRBJ2-1	ASSSSSGPYNEQF
TRBV27	TRBJ1-1	ASSTPNTEAF
TRBV29-1	TRBJ2-1	SVAGGGTNEQF
TRBV2	TRBJ1-1	ASSRPGLRGLEAF
TRBV7-9	TRBJ1-1	ASSGGGLAEAF
TRBV29-1	TRBJ2-5	SVEYPVPGETQY
TRBV5-4	TRBJ2-7	ASSQLAGVREQY
TRBV29-1	TRBJ1-5	SVGGGGPLYSNQPQH
TRBV13	TRBJ2-1	ASSYRGAYNEQF
TRBV14	TRBJ2-7	ASSSWTDPYEQY
TRBV7-9	TRBJ1-5	ASSLARAGGNQPQH
TRBV5-1	TRBJ2-7	ASRLFFATGLNYEQY
TRBV6-5	TRBJ2-1	ASSFGQTNEQF
TRBV7-9	TRBJ1-1	ASSHPRATPIDWDTEAF